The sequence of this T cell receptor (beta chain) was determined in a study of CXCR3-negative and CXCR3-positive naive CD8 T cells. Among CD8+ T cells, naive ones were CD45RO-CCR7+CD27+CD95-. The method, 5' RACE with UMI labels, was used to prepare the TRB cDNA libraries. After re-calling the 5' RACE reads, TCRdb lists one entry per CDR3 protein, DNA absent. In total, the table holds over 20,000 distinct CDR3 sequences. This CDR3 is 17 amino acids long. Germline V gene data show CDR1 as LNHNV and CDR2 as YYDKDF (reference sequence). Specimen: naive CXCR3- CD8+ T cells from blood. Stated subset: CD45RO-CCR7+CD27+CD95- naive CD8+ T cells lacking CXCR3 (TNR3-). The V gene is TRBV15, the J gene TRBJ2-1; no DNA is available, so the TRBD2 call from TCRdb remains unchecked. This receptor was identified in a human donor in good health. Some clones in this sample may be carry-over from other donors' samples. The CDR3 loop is CATSRDPGTRFGNEQFF.